This TCR beta chain was sequenced during a study of T cell responses to AZD1222 COVID-19 vaccine. About the research overall: Second-dose intervals of approximately 4 or approximately 12 weeks were pooled. General study points: Researchers took repertoire samples only after the peak T cell response had come. Breadth and depth of Spike-specific TCRs rose after two AZD1222 doses.

Libraries were prepared by immunoSEQ multiplex PCR; TCRdb keeps only in-frame clonotypes and omits some of them. The sample has 110,000 or so clones, roughly 89% seen once. Comments on this clone: Its antigen remains unknown.

CDR3 length: 13 residues. Germline V gene data show CDR1 as GTSNPN and CDR2 as SVGIG (reference sequence). V was pared by 1 base and J by 4 bases, with 10 bases between. Sequenced here: peripheral blood, sampled on day 0 of AZD1222 vaccination. The source of this sequence is an adult in good health. V and J are TRBV30 and TRBJ1-1; D unclear. In nucleotides, the CDR3 is TGTGCCTGGAGTGGACAAGCGGGCACTGAAGCTTTCTTT. Translating gives CAWSGQAGTEAFF.